Below, 2 T cell receptor beta chains from the same sample are listed, as sequenced in a study of follicular helper T cells after annual influenza vaccination. TCRdb's table, derived via immunoSEQ multiplex PCR, lists solely in-frame clones and lacks some. The repertoire has about 9,900 clones, about 80% of them found once; the top ten carry over 0.5%. Documented time point: 2013-2014 season, 7 days after vaccination. The material was CXCR5- memory CD4+ T cells sorted from blood, obtained 7 days after influenza vaccination. The receptors were gathered from an adult who received the influenza vaccine.

V is TRBV5-5 and J is TRBJ1-4, with D perhaps matching TRBD1 (5 bases). The CDR3 contains 14 residues. With 1 base removed from V and 2 bases from J, the gap between germline ends came to 6 bases. CDR1 and CDR2 (germline): SGHKS, YYEKEE (reference sequence). CDR3 protein: CASSLWGTNEKLFF. The CDR3 DNA is TGTGCCAGCAGCTTGTGGGGGACTAATGAAAAACTGTTTTTT.

V is TRBV27 and J is TRBJ1-5; tentative D call: TRBD1 (6 bases). Trimming removed 7 bases at V and 4 bases at J, with 20 bases between. The CDR3 runs 16 residues. In germline, CDR1 is MNHEY, CDR2 SMNVEV (reference sequence). CDR3 sequence (DNA): TGTGCCAGCAAGCTCTCTGGGACATCGGGAAATCAGCCCCAGCATTTT. Amino acid sequence: CASKLSGTSGNQPQHF.